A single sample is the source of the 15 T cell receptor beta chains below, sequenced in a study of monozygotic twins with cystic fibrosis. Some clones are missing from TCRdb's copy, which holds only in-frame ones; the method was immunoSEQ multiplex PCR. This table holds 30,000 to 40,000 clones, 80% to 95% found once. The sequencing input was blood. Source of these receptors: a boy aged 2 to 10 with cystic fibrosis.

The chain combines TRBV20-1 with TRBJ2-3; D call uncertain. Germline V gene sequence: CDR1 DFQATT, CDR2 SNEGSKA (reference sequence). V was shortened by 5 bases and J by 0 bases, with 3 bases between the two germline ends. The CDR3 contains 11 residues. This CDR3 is CSAPSTDTQYF. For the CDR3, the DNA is TGCAGTGCTCCGAGCACAGATACGCAGTATTTT.

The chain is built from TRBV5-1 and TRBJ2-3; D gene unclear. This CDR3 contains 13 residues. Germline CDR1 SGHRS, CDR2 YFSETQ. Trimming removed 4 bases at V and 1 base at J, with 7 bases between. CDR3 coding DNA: TGCGCCAGCAGCCGTACAGGCACAGATACGCAGTATTTT. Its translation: CASSRTGTDTQYF.

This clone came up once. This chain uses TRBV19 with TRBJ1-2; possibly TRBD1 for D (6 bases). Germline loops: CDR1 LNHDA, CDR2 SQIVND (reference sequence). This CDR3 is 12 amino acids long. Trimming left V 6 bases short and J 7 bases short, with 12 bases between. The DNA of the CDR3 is TGTGCCAGTAGCTATCAGGGGCTTGGCTACACCTTC. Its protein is CASSYQGLGYTF. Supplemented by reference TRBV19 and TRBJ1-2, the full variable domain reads DGGITQSPKYLFRKEGQNVTLSCEQNLNHDAMYWYRQDPGQGLRLIYYSQIVNDFQKGDIAEGYSVSREKKESFPLTVTSAQKNPTAFYLCASSYQGLGYTFGSGTRLTVV.

The CDR3 protein is CASSGPLYGYTF. In DNA form, the CDR3 reads TGTGCCAGCAGTGGACCTCTCTATGGCTACACCTTC. The rearrangement links TRBV6-1 to TRBJ1-2; D is undetermined. CDR1 and CDR2 (germline): MNHNS, SASEGT. The CDR3 covers 12 residues. V was pared by 4 bases and J by 4 bases, with 7 bases between.

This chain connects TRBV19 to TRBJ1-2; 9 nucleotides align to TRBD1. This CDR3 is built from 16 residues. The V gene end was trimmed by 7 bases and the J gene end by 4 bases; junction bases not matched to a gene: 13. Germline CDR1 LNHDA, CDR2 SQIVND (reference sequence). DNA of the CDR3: TGTGCCAGTAACTGGGGGGACAGGGATCCTCTCTATGGCTACACCTTC. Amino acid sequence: CASNWGDRDPLYGYTF.

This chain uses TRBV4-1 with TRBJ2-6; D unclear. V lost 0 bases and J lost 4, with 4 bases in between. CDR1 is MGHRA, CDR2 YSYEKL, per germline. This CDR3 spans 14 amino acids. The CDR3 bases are TGCGCCAGCAGCCAAGAGACAGGGGCCAACGTCCTGACTTTC. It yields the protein CASSQETGANVLTF.

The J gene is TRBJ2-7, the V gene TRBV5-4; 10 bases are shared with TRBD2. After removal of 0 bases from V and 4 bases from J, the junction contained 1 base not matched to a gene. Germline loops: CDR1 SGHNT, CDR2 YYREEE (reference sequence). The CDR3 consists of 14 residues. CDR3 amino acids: CASSLGTSGYEQYF. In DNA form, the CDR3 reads TGTGCCAGCAGCTTGGGGACTAGCGGTTACGAGCAGTACTTC.

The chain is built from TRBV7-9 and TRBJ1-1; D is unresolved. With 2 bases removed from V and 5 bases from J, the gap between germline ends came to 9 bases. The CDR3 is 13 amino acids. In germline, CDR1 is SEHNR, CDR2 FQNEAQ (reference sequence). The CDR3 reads CASSLTAATEAFF. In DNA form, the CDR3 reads TGTGCCAGCAGCTTAACCGCGGCGACTGAAGCTTTCTTT. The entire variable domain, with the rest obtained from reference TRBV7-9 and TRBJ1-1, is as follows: DTGVSQNPRHKITKRGQNVTFRCDPISEHNRLYWYRQTLGQGPEFLTYFQNEAQLEKSRLLSDRFSAERPKGSFSTLEIQRTEQGDSAMYLCASSLTAATEAFFGQGTRLTVV.

Written as DNA, the CDR3 is TGCGCCAGCAGCTTGGTGGGGGGACAGGGGAATTCACCCCTCCACTTT. As protein: CASSLVGGQGNSPLHF. The V call is TRBV5-1, the J call TRBJ1-6; 10 nucleotides agree with TRBD1. The CDR3 runs 16 residues. The junction had 4 bases not matched to a gene; V was cut back by 0 bases and J by 7 bases. In germline, CDR1 is SGHRS, CDR2 YFSETQ. The complete variable domain, with remaining parts taken from reference TRBV5-1 and TRBJ1-6, reads KAGVTQTPRYLIKTRGQQVTLSCSPISGHRSVSWYQQTPGQGLQFLFEYFSETQRNKGNFPGRFSGRQFSNSRSEMNVSTLELGDSALYLCASSLVGGQGNSPLHFGNGTRLTVT.

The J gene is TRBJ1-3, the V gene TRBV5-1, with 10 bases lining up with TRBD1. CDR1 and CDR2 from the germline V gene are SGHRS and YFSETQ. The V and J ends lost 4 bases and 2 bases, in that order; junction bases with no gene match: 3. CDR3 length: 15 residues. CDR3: CASSPGTGAGNTIYF. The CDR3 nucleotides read TGCGCCAGCAGCCCCGGGACAGGGGCTGGAAACACCATATATTTT.

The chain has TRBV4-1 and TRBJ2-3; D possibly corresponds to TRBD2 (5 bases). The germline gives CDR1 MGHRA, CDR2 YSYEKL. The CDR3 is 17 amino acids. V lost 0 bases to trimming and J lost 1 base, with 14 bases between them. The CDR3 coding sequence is TGCGCCAGCAGCCAAGATAGTGCAGCGGAGGGCACAGATACGCAGTATTTT. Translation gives CASSQDSAAEGTDTQYF.

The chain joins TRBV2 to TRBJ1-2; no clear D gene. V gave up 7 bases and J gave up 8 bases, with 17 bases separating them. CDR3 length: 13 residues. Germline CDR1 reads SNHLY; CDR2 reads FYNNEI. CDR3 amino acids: CASTQPGLEGYTF. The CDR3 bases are TGTGCCAGCACCCAGCCCGGGTTAGAAGGCTACACCTTC.

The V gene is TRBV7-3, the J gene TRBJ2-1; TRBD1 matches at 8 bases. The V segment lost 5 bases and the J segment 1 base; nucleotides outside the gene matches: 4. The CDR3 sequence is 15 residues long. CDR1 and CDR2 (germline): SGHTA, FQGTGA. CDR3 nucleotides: TGTGCCAGCAGCACGGACAGGGTATCCTACAATGAGCAGTTCTTC. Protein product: CASSTDRVSYNEQFF.

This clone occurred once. The CDR3: CASSPGQYGYTF. The CDR3 DNA reads as TGTGCCAGCAGCCCTGGACAGTATGGCTACACCTTC. The chain is built from TRBV13 and TRBJ1-2, with D possibly matching TRBD1 (6 bases). Per germline, CDR1 PRHDT and CDR2 FYEKMQ (reference sequence). Trimming stripped 5 bases from V and 5 bases from J, with 9 bases between. This CDR3 contains 12 residues.

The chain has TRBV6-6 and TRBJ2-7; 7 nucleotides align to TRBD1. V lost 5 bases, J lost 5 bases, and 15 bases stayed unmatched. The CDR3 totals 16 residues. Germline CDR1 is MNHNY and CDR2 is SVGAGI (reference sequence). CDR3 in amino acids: CASSRWTNRGVHEQYF. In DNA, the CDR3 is TGTGCCAGCAGTCGCTGGACCAACAGGGGCGTGCACGAGCAGTACTTC.